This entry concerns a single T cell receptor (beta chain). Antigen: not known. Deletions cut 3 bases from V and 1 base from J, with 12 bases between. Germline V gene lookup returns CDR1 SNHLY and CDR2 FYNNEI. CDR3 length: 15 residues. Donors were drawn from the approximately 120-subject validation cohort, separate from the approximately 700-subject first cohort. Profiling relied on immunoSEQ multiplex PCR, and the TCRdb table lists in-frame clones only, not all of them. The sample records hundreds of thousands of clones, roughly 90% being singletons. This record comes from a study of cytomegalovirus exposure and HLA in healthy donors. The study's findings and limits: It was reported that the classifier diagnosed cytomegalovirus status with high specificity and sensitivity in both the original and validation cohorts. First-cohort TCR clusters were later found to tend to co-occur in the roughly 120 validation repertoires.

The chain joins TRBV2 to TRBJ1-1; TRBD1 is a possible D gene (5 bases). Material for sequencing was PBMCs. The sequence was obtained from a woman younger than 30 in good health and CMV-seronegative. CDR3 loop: CASSEWGGANTEAFF. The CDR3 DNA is TGTGCCAGCAGTGAGTGGGGCGGGGCGAACACTGAAGCTTTCTTT.